Below are 9 T cell receptor beta chains sequenced from a single sample in a study of shared clonotypes between healthy human individuals. Profiled with immunoSEQ multiplex PCR; TCRdb holds only in-frame clones, not every one. The table includes some 2.3 million clones, 85% to 95% detected once. The source material was naive CD4+ T cells from PBMCs. Subset denoted: CD45RA+ positively selected. These receptors came from a man between 18 and 29 years old in good health. Some clones in this sample may be carry-over from other donors' samples.

The chain employs TRBV19 and TRBJ2-1; D unresolved. This CDR3 spans 13 amino acids. Germline CDR1 and CDR2: LNHDA and SQIVND (reference sequence). The V gene lost 11 bases and the J gene lost 6 bases, with 17 bases spanning the gap. CDR3 amino acids: CAGSDGPRNEQFF. As DNA, the CDR3 is TGTGCCGGATCCGATGGGCCCCGCAATGAGCAGTTCTTC.

This chain uses TRBV5-1 with TRBJ2-2; 8 bases agree with TRBD1. From germline, CDR1 is SGHRS and CDR2 YFSETQ. The CDR3 is 16 amino acids. J gave up 4 bases and V 4 bases, and 9 bases lay outside the gene matches. The CDR3 reads CASSPDPTGVTGELFF. The CDR3 nucleotides read TGCGCCAGCAGCCCGGACCCGACAGGGGTCACCGGGGAGCTGTTTTTT.

This clone occurred a few times. The sample holds other DNA sequences that translate to the same CDR3. This chain uses TRBV29-1 with TRBJ1-1; D remains ambiguous. The CDR3 runs 11 residues. Deletions cut 6 bases from V and 5 bases from J, with 10 bases between. Germline V gene data show CDR1 as SQVTM and CDR2 as ANQGSEA. The CDR3: CSVASGTEAFF. In nucleotides, the CDR3 is TGCAGCGTGGCCTCCGGGACTGAAGCTTTCTTT.

The V and J genes are TRBV7-6 and TRBJ2-3; 7 bases are a match to TRBD2. Germline CDR1 and CDR2: SGHVS and FNYEAQ. CDR3 length: 11 residues. The CDR3 sequence: CATGGSGAQYF. CDR3 sequence (DNA): TGTGCGACCGGCGGGAGTGGAGCGCAGTATTTT.

The V call is TRBV28, the J call TRBJ1-1, with D possibly being TRBD1 (5 bases). This CDR3 is built from 14 residues. From germline, CDR1 is MDHEN and CDR2 SYDVKM. The germline V and J ends were trimmed by 6 bases and 5 bases, with 16 bases remaining between them. The CDR3, as DNA: TGTGCCAGCAGCTCAGGAGGGGCGAGGACTGAAGCTTTCTTT. Its translation: CASSSGGARTEAFF.

As for this clone: This CDR3 is also generated by other DNA sequences in the sample. CDR3 amino acids: CASSLEGARGYTF. The CDR3 DNA reads as TGTGCCAGCAGTTTGGAGGGGGCGCGGGGCTACACCTTC. J is TRBJ1-2 and V is TRBV28, with 7 bases lining up with TRBD1. CDR1 is MDHEN and CDR2 is SYDVKM in the germline V gene. The CDR3 covers 13 residues. With 3 bases clipped from V and 8 bases from J, the junction kept 6 bases outside the gene matches.

The chain recombines TRBV4-1 with TRBJ2-1; D remains ambiguous. The V gene's germline CDR1 is MGHRA and CDR2 YSYEKL. This CDR3 has 17 residues. Trimming took off 7 bases at V and 0 bases at J, with 19 bases between the two ends. CDR3 sequence reads: CASNRGLVISSYNEQFF. As DNA, the CDR3 is TGCGCCAGCAATAGAGGCCTTGTCATAAGCTCCTACAATGAGCAGTTCTTC.

This clone was detected only a few times. Other DNA sequences in this sample translate to the same CDR3. This chain connects TRBV5-4 to TRBJ2-2; D is unclear. Germline lookup yields CDR1 SGHNT and CDR2 YYREEE (reference sequence). This CDR3 has 12 residues. V gave up 1 base and J gave up 2 bases, with 0 bases separating them. This chain's CDR3 is CASSLNTGELFF. The CDR3 nucleotides are TGTGCCAGCAGCTTGAACACCGGGGAGCTGTTTTTT. Complete variable domain (other parts from reference TRBV5-4 and TRBJ2-2): ETGVTQSPTHLIKTRGQQVTLRCSSQSGHNTVSWYQQALGQGPQFIFQYYREEENGRGNFPPRFSGLQFPNYSSELNVNALELDDSALYLCASSLNTGELFFGEGSRLTVL.

CDR3 in amino acids: CSVEDWDNGNTIYF. The CDR3 coding sequence is TGCAGCGTTGAAGATTGGGACAATGGAAACACCATATATTTT. The chain has TRBV29-1 and TRBJ1-3; TRBD1 is a possible D gene (6 bases). V was trimmed by 0 bases and J by 3 bases, leaving 9 bases between them. CDR3 length equals 14 residues. Per the germline V gene, CDR1 is SQVTM and CDR2 is ANQGSEA.